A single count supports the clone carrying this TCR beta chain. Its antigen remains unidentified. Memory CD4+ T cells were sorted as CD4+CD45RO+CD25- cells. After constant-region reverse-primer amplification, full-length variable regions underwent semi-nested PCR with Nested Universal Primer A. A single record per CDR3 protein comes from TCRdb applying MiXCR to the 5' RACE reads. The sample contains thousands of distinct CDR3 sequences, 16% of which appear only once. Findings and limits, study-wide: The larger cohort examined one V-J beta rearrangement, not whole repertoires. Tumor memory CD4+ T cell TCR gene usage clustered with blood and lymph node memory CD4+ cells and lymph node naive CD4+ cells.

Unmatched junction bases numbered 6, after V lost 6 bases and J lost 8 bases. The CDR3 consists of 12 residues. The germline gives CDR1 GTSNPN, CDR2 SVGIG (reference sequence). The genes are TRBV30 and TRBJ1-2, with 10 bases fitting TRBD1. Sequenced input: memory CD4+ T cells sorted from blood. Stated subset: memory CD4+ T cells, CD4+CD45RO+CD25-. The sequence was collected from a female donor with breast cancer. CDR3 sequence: CACLTGGGGYTF. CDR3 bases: TGTGCCTGCTTGACAGGGGGCGGAGGCTACACCTTC.